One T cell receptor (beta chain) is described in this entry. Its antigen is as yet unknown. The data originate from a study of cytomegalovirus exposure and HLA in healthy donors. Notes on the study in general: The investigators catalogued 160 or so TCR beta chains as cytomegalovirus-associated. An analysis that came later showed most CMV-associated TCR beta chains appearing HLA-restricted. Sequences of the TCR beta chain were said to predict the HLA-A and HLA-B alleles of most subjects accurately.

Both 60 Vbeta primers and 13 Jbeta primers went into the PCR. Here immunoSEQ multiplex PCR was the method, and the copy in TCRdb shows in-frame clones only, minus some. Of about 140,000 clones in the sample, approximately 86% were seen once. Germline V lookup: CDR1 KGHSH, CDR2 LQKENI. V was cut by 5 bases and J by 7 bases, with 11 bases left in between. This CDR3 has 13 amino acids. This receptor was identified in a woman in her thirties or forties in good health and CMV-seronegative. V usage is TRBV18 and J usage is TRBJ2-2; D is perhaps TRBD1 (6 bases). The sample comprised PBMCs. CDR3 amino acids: CASSTGTGGELFF. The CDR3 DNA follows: TGTGCCAGCTCAACAGGGACGGGCGGGGAGCTGTTTTTT.